What follows is one T cell receptor (beta chain) and its context. The entry originates in a study of control samples from healthy donors and cancer patients. Trimming pared 1 base from V and 3 bases from J, leaving 20 bases between. The CDR3 is 17 amino acids. From germline, CDR1 is SGHNT and CDR2 YYREEE (reference sequence). The method was immunoSEQ multiplex PCR; TCRdb's version includes in-frame clones alone and lacks a portion of them. Of approximately 120,000 clones listed, about 90% are singletons. The TCR was taken from a young man in good health. The specimen was blood. V usage is TRBV5-4 and J usage is TRBJ2-7; either TRBD1 or TRBD2 may fit D (5 bases each). DNA for the CDR3: TGTGCCAGCAGCTTGACTCGCTTGGGGCTAGCAGACTACGAGCAGTACTTC. Protein: CASSLTRLGLADYEQYF.